Listed here are 32 T cell receptor beta chains from one sample, sequenced in a study of T-cell reconstitution after alpha-beta-depleted transplantation in children. Unique molecular identifiers were built into the TCRbeta library. One entry per CDR3 protein results from TCRdb running MiXCR on the PCR reads. The top ten clones hold 10% of a sample with 250,000 to 300,000 distinct CDR3 sequences, roughly 9.5% of them seen once. Sequencing was performed on PBMCs from the stem cell graft donor, taken from the stem cell graft. These receptors were taken from a human donor who donated a stem cell graft to a child with SCID.

This clonotype was seen a single time. The chain employs TRBV3-1 and TRBJ1-5; the D is unclear. V was shortened by 1 base and J by 4 bases, with 17 bases between the two germline ends. CDR1 LGHDT and CDR2 YNNKEL come from the germline V gene (reference sequence). This CDR3 spans 17 amino acids. The CDR3 nucleotides read TGTGCCAGCAGCCAAGCCCCCCTGGGCGGAACTAATCAGCCCCAGCATTTT. Translating gives CASSQAPLGGTNQPQHF.

This clonotype was counted a few times. The rearrangement joins TRBV19 to TRBJ2-1; tentative D call: TRBD2 (6 bases). Between the trimmed V and J ends, which lost 5 bases and 2 bases, there was a span of 16 bases. Per the germline V gene, CDR1 is LNHDA and CDR2 is SQIVND (reference sequence). The CDR3 is 16 amino acids. CDR3 sequence (DNA): TGTGCCAGTAGTGCCCCCGGAGGGGCGGCCTACAATGAGCAGTTCTTC. It yields the protein CASSAPGGAAYNEQFF.

Many counts were recorded for this clonotype. The chain carries TRBV9 and TRBJ2-7; the D gene is possibly TRBD1 (5 bases). The CDR3 runs to 13 residues. CDR1 is SGDLS, CDR2 YYNGEE, per germline. The germline V and J ends were trimmed by 3 bases and 2 bases, with 9 bases remaining between them. CDR3 nucleotide sequence: TGTGCCAGCAGCGAAGGGGTGACCTACGAGCAGTACTTC. It codes for CASSEGVTYEQYF.

Ten or more counts support this clonotype. The CDR3 sequence: CASSTLYEQYF. Written as DNA, the CDR3 is TGTGCCAGCAGTACCTTATACGAGCAGTACTTC. The genes are TRBV28 and TRBJ2-7; the D is unclear. CDR3 length: 11 residues. CDR1 and CDR2 (germline): MDHEN, SYDVKM. V was cut by 5 bases and J by 4 bases, with 6 bases left in between.

This clonotype was seen repeatedly, ten times or more. The chain employs TRBV11-2 and TRBJ1-6; no reliable D call. The CDR3 has 15 amino acids. V lost 0 bases and J 5 bases, leaving 8 bases between the germline ends. CDR1 and CDR2 from the germline V gene are SGHAT and FQNNGV. The CDR3 sequence is CASSLEGRDNSPLHF. The CDR3 DNA follows: TGTGCCAGCAGCTTAGAGGGAAGGGATAATTCACCCCTCCACTTT.

This clonotype was counted many times. This chain connects TRBV20-1 to TRBJ2-5; TRBD2 matches 7 bases. In germline, CDR1 is DFQATT, CDR2 SNEGSKA (reference sequence). This CDR3 contains 14 residues. V lost 7 bases to trimming and J lost 2 bases; unmatched junction nucleotides: 10. CDR3 in DNA: TGCAGTGTGCGGAGCTGGCGGGGGCAAGAGACCCAGTACTTC. It is translated as CSVRSWRGQETQYF.

Notes on this clonotype: This may be a read error, as it is one base from a much larger clone. The V call is TRBV10-3, the J call TRBJ2-1; 8 positions agree with TRBD1. Germline-derived CDR1 and CDR2 are ENHRY and SYGVKD. The CDR3 extends over 12 amino acids. CDR3 DNA sequence: TGTACCATCAGTGAGAGGGACAGGTTAAAGTTCTTC. The encoded protein is CTISERDRLKFF.

V is TRBV6-5 and J is TRBJ1-2; 8 bases map to TRBD1. Germline trimming cut 8 bases from V and 4 bases from J; bases unmatched to any gene: 3. This CDR3 is built from 12 residues. Germline lookup yields CDR1 MNHEY and CDR2 SVGAGI. The DNA of the CDR3 is TGTGCCAGCTACAGGGGGATCTATGGCTACACCTTC. Its protein product is CASYRGIYGYTF.

This clonotype has a count of ten or more. V gene TRBV29-1 combines with J gene TRBJ2-5; TRBD1 matches at 11 bases. The J segment lost 5 bases and the V segment lost 3 bases, leaving 8 bases of the junction unmatched. Germline loops: CDR1 SQVTM, CDR2 ANQGSEA. CDR3 length: 15 amino acids. CDR3 nucleotide sequence: TGCAGCGTTGAGCCGGACAGGGGGCGAGAGGAGACCCAGTACTTC. It translates to CSVEPDRGREETQYF.

The V and J genes are TRBV20-1 and TRBJ2-3; D gene uncertain. Per the germline V gene, CDR1 is DFQATT and CDR2 is SNEGSKA (reference sequence). This CDR3 spans 11 amino acids. The V gene lost 3 bases and the J gene lost 3 bases, with 4 bases spanning the gap. The CDR3 DNA reads TGCAGTGCTAGCATTACAGATACGCAGTATTTT. Its translation: CSASITDTQYF.

J is TRBJ1-2 and V is TRBV7-9; D may be TRBD1 (5 bases). CDR1 and CDR2 (germline): SEHNR, FQNEAQ (reference sequence). The CDR3 spans 14 residues. Trimming shortened V by 1 base and J by 3 bases, and 9 bases separated the two germline ends. The CDR3 nucleotides are TGTGCCAGCAGCTTAGGGGGGTCGTACTATGGCTACACCTTC. It codes for CASSLGGSYYGYTF.

This clonotype was found many times. V and J are TRBV20-1 and TRBJ1-4; 7 positions match TRBD1. The CDR3 is made up of 15 amino acids. Germline values: CDR1 DFQATT, CDR2 SNEGSKA (reference sequence). The V gene end was trimmed by 4 bases and the J gene end by 2 bases; junction bases not matched to a gene: 7. DNA of the CDR3: TGCAGTGCTAACCAGCCACAGGGGACTAATGAAAAACTGTTTTTT. It translates to CSANQPQGTNEKLFF.

This clonotype was picked up many times. The chain is built from TRBV5-1 and TRBJ2-3; no clear D gene. Trimming removed 0 bases at V and 11 bases at J, with 13 bases between. Germline CDR1 reads SGHRS; CDR2 reads YFSETQ. The CDR3 runs to 13 residues. The DNA for the CDR3 is TGCGCCAGCAGCTTGGAGTCCGGAATGGGGCAGTATTTT. It encodes CASSLESGMGQYF.

The rearrangement uses TRBV20-1 and TRBJ2-1; 11 bases agree with TRBD2. Unmatched junction bases numbered 12, after V lost 6 bases and J lost 8 bases. The CDR3 contains 15 residues. Germline V gene lookup returns CDR1 DFQATT and CDR2 SNEGSKA (reference sequence). CDR3 residues: CSARTGTSGRDEQFF. The CDR3 DNA is TGCAGTGCCAGAACCGGGACTAGCGGTCGGGATGAGCAGTTCTTC.

The chain couples TRBV3-1 to TRBJ1-3; no clear D gene. This CDR3 region has 15 residues. V was pared by 4 bases and J by 3 bases, with 13 bases between. Germline lookup yields CDR1 LGHDT and CDR2 YNNKEL (reference sequence). The CDR3 DNA reads TGTGCCAGCAGCCGCCGAGATGGTTATGGAAACACCATATATTTT. Translating gives CASSRRDGYGNTIYF.

This clonotype was counted only a few times. The chain uses TRBV6-1 and TRBJ2-1; 10 positions match TRBD2. CDR3 size: 15 residues. Trimming took 5 bases from V and 4 from J; bases not matched to a gene: 5. Germline V CDR1 and CDR2: MNHNS, SASEGT. CDR3 in amino acids: CASSRSGGGYNEQFF. DNA of the CDR3: TGTGCCAGCAGTCGGAGCGGGGGGGGATACAATGAGCAGTTCTTC.

The rearrangement links TRBV10-3 to TRBJ2-3; tentative D call: TRBD1 (5 bases). This CDR3 is 13 amino acids long. V lost 6 bases and J lost 0, with 7 bases in between. Germline V gives CDR1 ENHRY, CDR2 SYGVKD. The CDR3 DNA sequence: TGTGCCATCAGGACAGATAGCACAGATACGCAGTATTTT. Protein: CAIRTDSTDTQYF.

This clonotype has ten or more counts. The gene calls are TRBV6-6 and TRBJ1-5; D remains unclear. Trimming pared 2 bases from V and 7 bases from J, leaving 6 bases between. This CDR3 has 12 residues. Germline V gene lookup returns CDR1 MNHNY and CDR2 SVGAGI (reference sequence). CDR3 sequence: CASSYQRQPQHF. The CDR3 DNA sequence: TGTGCCAGCAGTTACCAGAGACAGCCCCAGCATTTT.

This clonotype was picked up a small number of times. The chain recombines TRBV2 with TRBJ1-3; D gene uncertain. Between the trimmed V and J ends, which lost 5 bases and 4 bases, there was a span of 6 bases. The CDR3 runs 12 residues. Germline V gene data show CDR1 as SNHLY and CDR2 as FYNNEI. This chain's CDR3 is CASSSDGNTIYF. The CDR3 nucleotides are TGTGCCAGCAGTTCTGACGGAAACACCATATATTTT.

The chain couples TRBV7-9 to TRBJ2-3; TRBD2 agrees at 8 bases. This CDR3 contains 14 residues. Germline CDR1 and CDR2: SEHNR and FQNEAQ (reference sequence). After removal of 5 bases from V and 6 bases from J, the junction contained 7 bases not matched to a gene. In DNA form, the CDR3 reads TGTGCCAGCAGCACAACGCGGGGGGTTGATACGCAGTATTTT. Encoded protein: CASSTTRGVDTQYF.

This clonotype was counted ten times or more. The chain employs TRBV20-1 and TRBJ2-1; D ambiguous. V lost 6 bases and J 0 bases, leaving 9 bases between the germline ends. This CDR3 has 13 residues. CDR1 is DFQATT and CDR2 is SNEGSKA in the germline V gene (reference sequence). CDR3 DNA sequence: TGCAGTGCAGGGCGGAGCTCCTACAATGAGCAGTTCTTC. It yields the protein CSAGRSSYNEQFF.

In this sample, this clonotype turned up a few times. The chain recombines TRBV7-7 with TRBJ2-1; 8 nucleotides align to TRBD2. CDR1 SSHAT and CDR2 FNYEAQ come from the germline V gene (reference sequence). V was pared by 1 base and J by 10 bases, with 6 bases of the junction left unmatched. This CDR3 region has 14 residues. The CDR3 DNA is TGTGCCAGCAGCTTAGACGGGGGGGCCAACGAGCAGTTCTTC. Amino acid sequence: CASSLDGGANEQFF.

This clonotype occurred many times. The rearrangement joins TRBV29-1 to TRBJ2-1; D remains unclear. CDR1 and CDR2 from the germline V gene are SQVTM and ANQGSEA. V was pared by 7 bases and J by 4 bases, with 8 bases between. The CDR3 has 11 residues. The CDR3 DNA is TGCAGCGGGATCGAATACAATGAGCAGTTCTTC. Translated, it gives CSGIEYNEQFF.

This clonotype has a count of ten or more. The V and J genes are TRBV20-1 and TRBJ2-1; the match to TRBD2 covers 12 bases. The CDR3 extends over 14 amino acids. The V gene end was trimmed by 3 bases and the J gene end by 9 bases; junction bases not matched to a gene: 6. Germline V CDR1 and CDR2: DFQATT, SNEGSKA (reference sequence). The CDR3 sequence: CSASKLAGGGEQFF. Written as DNA, the CDR3 is TGCAGTGCTAGTAAACTAGCGGGGGGAGGTGAGCAGTTCTTC.

The chain uses TRBV20-1 and TRBJ2-3; 8 positions agree with TRBD1. Per germline, CDR1 DFQATT and CDR2 SNEGSKA (reference sequence). V shed 6 bases and J 4 bases; nucleotides not matched to a gene: 12. The CDR3 consists of 15 residues. The CDR3, as DNA: TGCAGTGCCGCCGGTCAGGGGGCATGGGCAGATACGCAGTATTTT. Protein: CSAAGQGAWADTQYF.

The chain joins TRBV12-3 or TRBV12-4 to TRBJ1-5, with a possible D match to TRBD1 (6 bases). Between the trimmed V and J ends, which lost 6 bases and 3 bases, there was a span of 15 bases. The CDR3 is 15 residues long. The CDR3 here is CASRQEGGVNQPQHF. The CDR3 DNA is TGTGCCAGCAGGCAGGAAGGGGGGGTCAATCAGCCCCAGCATTTT.

The rearrangement uses TRBV6-2 or TRBV6-3 and TRBJ2-3; 9 bases are shared with TRBD2. The CDR3 is 16 amino acids. With 6 bases clipped from V and 9 bases from J, the junction kept 16 bases outside the gene matches. Germline V gene sequence: CDR1 MNHEY, CDR2 SVGEGT. In DNA form, the CDR3 reads TGTGCCAGCAGCGCTTTATTTAGCGGGGGAGCTTACACGCAGTATTTT. Protein sequence: CASSALFSGGAYTQYF.

The sample holds many counts of this clonotype. The J gene is TRBJ2-7, the V gene TRBV6-2 or TRBV6-3, with D hard to call. The CDR3 is made up of 12 amino acids. The germline V gene encodes CDR1 MNHEY and CDR2 SVGEGT. V was cut by 0 bases and J by 6 bases, with 6 bases left in between. The CDR3 reads CASSYSTVEQYF. CDR3 DNA: TGTGCCAGCAGTTACTCGACGGTCGAGCAGTACTTC.

This clonotype was picked up many times. The chain links TRBV5-1 to TRBJ1-4, with 7 bases matching TRBD1. The CDR3 consists of 15 residues. Germline V lookup: CDR1 SGHRS, CDR2 YFSETQ. The V segment lost 3 bases and the J segment 7 bases; nucleotides outside the gene matches: 9. CDR3 sequence: CASSSLTGRGEKLFF. Written as DNA, the CDR3 is TGCGCCAGCAGCTCGCTGACAGGGCGGGGTGAAAAACTGTTTTTT.

The table lists this clonotype with a few counts. The V call is TRBV5-1, the J call TRBJ2-1; D tentatively fits TRBD1 or TRBD2 (6 bases each). V lost 4 bases and J lost 0, with 14 bases in between. The CDR3 covers 16 residues. Germline V gene data show CDR1 as SGHRS and CDR2 as YFSETQ. CDR3 nucleotide sequence: TGCGCCAGCAGCCGGAGGGGGGAAAGCTCCTACAATGAGCAGTTCTTC. Protein: CASSRRGESSYNEQFF.

A few counts support this clonotype. The gene calls are TRBV12-5 and TRBJ1-5; 11 bases align to TRBD1. Germline V CDR1 and CDR2: LGHNT, FRNRAP. With 6 bases clipped from V and 0 bases from J, the junction kept 10 bases outside the gene matches. The CDR3 runs to 18 residues. This CDR3 is CASGEGTGGRYSNQPQHF. In DNA form, the CDR3 reads TGTGCTAGTGGCGAAGGGACAGGGGGGCGTTATAGCAATCAGCCCCAGCATTTT.

This clonotype was seen repeatedly, ten times or more. The chain combines TRBV12-3 or TRBV12-4 with TRBJ2-2, with no clear D. The CDR3 contains 13 residues. The V and J ends lost 9 bases and 2 bases respectively, with 10 bases between them. The CDR3 DNA reads as TGTGCCAGTCCCCCCTCAAACACCGGGGAGCTGTTTTTT. Protein: CASPPSNTGELFF.